This T cell receptor beta chain came from a study of CD8+CD57+ T cells in acquired aplastic anemia (dated by TCRdb to 2017 to 2018). About the full investigation: A mean of about 3 ug of DNA, ranging from about 0.19 to 27.4 ug, was extracted from sorted CD4+ and CD8+ cells. CD8+CD57+ expansion was defined as frequency above the mean frequency observed in healthy subjects.

Flow cytometry had shown CD8+CD57+ cell expansion in the patients selected for sequencing. Severe acquired aplastic anemia was diagnosed in all patients according to International Study of Aplastic Anemia and Agranulocytosis and Camitta criteria. Patients had received no therapy at the time of blood sampling. TCR repertoires of sorted CD4+ and CD8+ blood T cells from severe aplastic anemia patients and healthy subjects were deep-sequenced in the study. Patients were enrolled under clinicaltrials.gov protocols 00001620, 01623167, 00001397, 00071045, 00081523 and 00961064 in the USA. Ficoll-Paque density gradient centrifugation was used to isolate peripheral blood mononuclear cells. Before DNA was extracted, CD4+ and CD8+ T cells were sorted using either FACS or magnetic beads. Genomic DNA was used as template for profiling of TCR beta VDJ combinations and CDR3 sequences. An Illumina HiSeq 2000 was the platform used for TCR repertoire sequencing. The source study handled its data this way. Repertoire assessment relied on Simpson's diversity index, CDR3 size and DJ length profiles, and TRBV/TRBJ rearrangement plots. Whichever DNA sequence was most abundant in the deep sequencing data was defined as the immunodominant clone. CDR3 amino acid sequences were screened for sharing across subjects and compared with published repertoires and the VDJdb database. The public reads were reanalyzed by TCRdb: fastp trimming at Q25, MiXCR alignment, in-frame beta chains only. A single entry per CDR3 protein holds the most common genes and DNA from its merged rows. These V and J calls are TCRdb output, not the study's own analysis. For this sample there are 200,000 to 250,000 distinct CDR3 sequences; over 40% appear just once. The ten biggest clones cover about 20% of the sample.

On the study overall, not on this receptor specifically: Between patients and healthy controls, no significant difference in CD8+ Simpson's diversity was found (P=0.060). Twenty-nine CD8+ CDR3 sequences were shared between patients and controls but appeared highly expressed in patients and within their immunodominant clones.

According to the germline V gene, CDR1 reads WSHSY and CDR2 reads SAAADI. V is clipped by 8 bases and J by 9 bases, and the sequence between their germline boundaries is 17 bases long. From the cysteine up to the phenylalanine, the CDR3 has a length of 13 residues. Only the CDR3 region is kept as DNA, spanning 39 bases read in frame from base 1. Comments on this clonotype: What this receptor recognizes is not known. Base qualities are not at hand, and no much larger clone is one base apart.

The receptor was derived from a human donor with aplastic anemia. The V and J genes are TRBV10-2 and TRBJ2-1; the D region may be TRBD1 or TRBD2, each matching 6 bases equally. Sequenced sample: sorted CD4+, CD8+, or CD8+CD57+ T cells (not recorded which) from PBMCs. The CDR3 protein: CASGSGAGGEQFF. The DNA sequence is TGCGCCAGCGGTTCGGGGGCGGGTGGTGAGCAGTTCTTC.